These 8 T cell receptor beta chains share one sample of origin, sequenced in a study of cytotoxic CD8 clonotypes in ibrutinib-treated CLL. Only in-frame clones appear in the TCRdb table, and some are missing; sequencing was by immunoSEQ multiplex PCR. The sample lists about 15,000 clones; around 80% were seen once. Material: PBMCs, obtained before ibrutinib treatment. All receptors derive from a human donor with chronic lymphocytic leukemia.

The gene calls are TRBV9 and TRBJ2-7, with D perhaps given as TRBD1 or TRBD2 (6 bases each). Trimming took off 0 bases at V and 3 bases at J, with 10 bases between the two ends. Germline lookup yields CDR1 SGDLS and CDR2 YYNGEE. The CDR3 runs 14 residues. The CDR3 spells CASSVGGDNYEQYF. CDR3 in DNA: TGTGCCAGCAGCGTAGGGGGGGACAACTACGAGCAGTACTTC. Full variable domain (missing parts from reference TRBV9 and TRBJ2-7): DSGVTQTPKHLITATGQRVTLRCSPRSGDLSVYWYQQSLDQGLQFLIQYYNGEERAKGNILERFSAQQFPDLHSELNLSSLELGDSALYFCASSVGGDNYEQYFGPGTRLTVT.

V and J are TRBV7-8 and TRBJ1-5; no firm D call. Germline lookup yields CDR1 SGHVS and CDR2 FQNEAQ. The length of the CDR3 is 15 residues. Deletions cut 5 bases from V and 6 bases from J, with 17 bases between. CDR3 in amino acids: CASSLETVVGQPQHF. CDR3 bases: TGTGCCAGCAGCCTGGAGACGGTGGTAGGTCAGCCCCAGCATTTT.

The rearrangement joins TRBV2 to TRBJ1-5; maybe TRBD1 (6 bases). Germline loops: CDR1 SNHLY, CDR2 FYNNEI. The CDR3 contains 13 residues. V lost 8 bases and J 6 bases, leaving 14 bases between the germline ends. The CDR3 here is CASGVQGGQPQHF. In nucleotides, the CDR3 is TGTGCCAGCGGGGTACAGGGAGGTCAGCCCCAGCATTTT.

The rearrangement joins TRBV11-2 to TRBJ1-2, with D perhaps TRBD1 (6 bases). Germline V CDR1 and CDR2: SGHAT, FQNNGV. V lost 5 bases, J lost 0 bases, and 19 bases lay in between. This CDR3 has 17 amino acids. CDR3 in DNA: TGTGCCAGCAGCCCAGGTTCTGGGGGCCCAGCTAACTATGGCTACACCTTC. Its protein product is CASSPGSGGPANYGYTF.

This chain connects TRBV19 to TRBJ2-7; no firm D call. Germline V CDR1 and CDR2: LNHDA, SQIVND (reference sequence). The CDR3 has 13 residues. V was pared by 8 bases and J by 3 bases, with 14 bases between. CDR3 nucleotide sequence: TGTGCCAGTGCACCCTGGATTGACTACGAGCAGTACTTC. Its protein product is CASAPWIDYEQYF.

The V and J genes are TRBV10-3 and TRBJ2-2; 10 bases line up with TRBD1. J was trimmed by 7 bases and V by 6 bases; bases with no gene match: 8. CDR3 length equals 15 residues. CDR1 and CDR2 (germline): ENHRY, SYGVKD. The DNA of the CDR3 is TGTGCCATCAGCCCCGGGACAGGGGACGGCGGGGAGCTGTTTTTT. This codes for CAISPGTGDGGELFF.

This sequence joins TRBV27 and TRBJ1-5; 8 positions agree with TRBD1. Germline assignment: CDR1 MNHEY and CDR2 SMNVEV (reference sequence). The junction had 10 bases not matched to a gene; V was cut back by 7 bases and J by 5 bases. The CDR3 is 15 residues long. For the CDR3, the DNA is TGTGCCAGCAAAACATCCGGGACAGGCTATCAGCCCCAGCATTTT. Encoded protein: CASKTSGTGYQPQHF.

The gene calls are TRBV9 and TRBJ2-1, with D unresolved. The CDR3 has 12 amino acids. Germline-derived CDR1 and CDR2 are SGDLS and YYNGEE. V was cut by 3 bases and J by 7 bases, with 8 bases left in between. In DNA form, the CDR3 reads TGTGCCAGCAGCGCGTTTGGGAATGAGCAGTTCTTC. Translating gives CASSAFGNEQFF.